This T cell receptor beta chain was retrieved from a study of T cells expressing NK-cell markers. About the study: Cells sorted as CD3+CD56+NKG2C+, CD3+CD56+NKG2C- and CD3+CD56-NKG2C+ T cells supplied the TCR beta repertoires.

Reprocessing the 5' RACE reads, TCRdb reports a single entry for every CDR3 protein and omits DNA. The sample table includes roughly 420,000 distinct CDR3 sequences. CDR3 length: 14 amino acids. From germline, CDR1 is DFQATT and CDR2 SNEGSKA (reference sequence). Sequencing was done on a sample of blood T cells: a sorted CD56 or NKG2C T cell subset, CD4+ or CD8+ T cells, or bulk PBMC T cells (not recorded which). The rearrangement uses TRBV20-1 and TRBJ2-1; TCRdb names TRBD1, which stays unverified in the absence of DNA. This TCR was recovered from a woman between 18 and 70 years old in good health. The CDR3 sequence: CSAREEGGYNEQFF.